The 27 T cell receptor beta chains presented below share a single source sample, sequenced in a study of blood T cell repertoires in COVID-19. Clones were sequenced by immunoSEQ multiplex PCR, and TCRdb holds only the in-frame ones, with some missing. This table holds 300,000 to 350,000 clones, 75% to 90% found once. Material for sequencing was PBMCs or T cells enriched from blood (not recorded which). These receptors were obtained from a man aged 25 to 40 who had recovered from COVID-19.

The gene calls are TRBV28 and TRBJ2-2, with D tentatively TRBD1 (5 bases). Trimming cost V 6 bases and J 4 bases, with 9 bases left between them. CDR1 and CDR2 (germline): MDHEN, SYDVKM. The CDR3 extends over 13 amino acids. The CDR3 DNA reads TGTGCCAGCAGACCCAGGGTCACCGGGGAGCTGTTTTTT. Protein sequence: CASRPRVTGELFF.

This chain links TRBV18 with TRBJ2-7; 9 nucleotides agree with TRBD2. CDR1 is KGHSH and CDR2 is LQKENI in the germline V gene. V dropped 8 bases and J dropped 2; count of bases not matched to a gene: 10. The CDR3 has 15 amino acids. CDR3 residues: CASHFGVAGAYEQYF. The CDR3 DNA sequence: TGTGCCAGCCACTTCGGGGTAGCGGGGGCCTACGAGCAGTACTTC.

The chain couples TRBV7-2 to TRBJ1-3, with a possible D match to TRBD1 (5 bases). The CDR3 runs to 15 residues. V lost 1 base and J 2 bases, leaving 9 bases between the germline ends. CDR1 and CDR2 from the germline V gene are SGHTA and FQGNSA. CDR3 DNA sequence: TGTGCCAGCAGCTTAGACGCAGGGACTGGAAACACCATATATTTT. This encodes CASSLDAGTGNTIYF.

The CDR3 nucleotides are TGTGCCAGCAGTTATTTATTTCTAAACACCGGGGAGCTGTTTTTT. Translated: CASSYLFLNTGELFF. The V gene is TRBV6-5, the J gene TRBJ2-2; D ambiguous. V lost 3 bases and J lost 2, with 10 bases in between. CDR3 length: 15 residues. Germline V gene lookup returns CDR1 MNHEY and CDR2 SVGAGI.

This chain links TRBV7-9 with TRBJ1-4, with a possible D match to TRBD1 (5 bases). This CDR3 comprises 19 residues. Trimming removed 5 bases at V and 8 bases at J, with 30 bases between. Germline V gives CDR1 SEHNR, CDR2 FQNEAQ (reference sequence). CDR3 residues: CASSPVGVGLAPTWEKLFF. In DNA form, the CDR3 reads TGTGCCAGCAGCCCAGTAGGGGTGGGACTCGCTCCAACTTGGGAAAAACTGTTTTTT.

The chain combines TRBV6-5 with TRBJ1-2; D unresolved. Trimming took 7 bases from V and 5 from J, leaving 17 bases between them. Looked up from germline, CDR1 is MNHEY and CDR2 is SVGAGI. The CDR3 covers 14 residues. The chain's CDR3 is CASTEGPQGYGYTF. The DNA for the CDR3 is TGTGCCAGCACCGAGGGCCCTCAAGGGTATGGCTACACCTTC.

This rearrangement joins TRBV4-2 to TRBJ2-7, with D uncertain. Trimming pared 0 bases from V and 1 base from J, leaving 13 bases between. Germline CDR1 LGHNA, CDR2 YNFKEQ. The CDR3 runs 16 residues. In nucleotides, the CDR3 is TGTGCCAGCAGCCAAGATTCGGCGGCTAGATCCTACGAGCAGTACTTC. Residues: CASSQDSAARSYEQYF.

The rearrangement links TRBV2 to TRBJ2-3, with no clear D. The CDR3 has 12 residues. The V gene's germline CDR1 is SNHLY and CDR2 FYNNEI. Trimming removed 4 bases at V and 4 bases at J, with 6 bases between. The CDR3 loop is CASSGAADTQYF. The CDR3 coding sequence is TGTGCCAGCAGTGGAGCCGCAGATACGCAGTATTTT. Filled out from reference TRBV2 and TRBJ2-3, the complete variable domain reads EPEVTQTPSHQVTQMGQEVILRCVPISNHLYFYWYRQILGQKVEFLVSFYNNEISEKSEIFDDQFSVERPDGSNFTLKIRSTKLEDSAMYFCASSGAADTQYFGPGTRLTVL.

The chain recombines TRBV20-1 with TRBJ1-1, with D tentatively TRBD1 (6 bases). This CDR3 spans 11 amino acids. Trimming stripped 3 bases from V and 6 bases from J, with 8 bases between. Germline CDR1 and CDR2: DFQATT and SNEGSKA (reference sequence). CDR3 amino acids: CSASTGSEAFF. The CDR3 DNA follows: TGCAGTGCTAGTACAGGGTCTGAAGCTTTCTTT.

In this sample, this clone turned up once. V usage is TRBV6-5 and J usage is TRBJ1-3, with 8 bases that match TRBD1. The CDR3 has 12 residues. Germline trimming cut 10 bases from V and 2 bases from J; bases unmatched to any gene: 1. From germline, CDR1 is MNHEY and CDR2 SVGAGI. The CDR3 loop reads CATRGPGNTIYF. Written as DNA, the CDR3 is TGTGCCACCAGGGGGCCTGGAAACACCATATATTTT.

The sample holds one count of this clone. This chain uses TRBV2 with TRBJ2-3; TRBD1 might be the D (5 bases). Trimming shortened V by 8 bases and J by 6 bases, and 12 bases separated the two germline ends. This CDR3 region has 12 residues. Per germline, CDR1 SNHLY and CDR2 FYNNEI. The CDR3 nucleotides are TGTGCCAGCGGGCAGGGTCGGGATACGCAGTATTTT. Its translation is CASGQGRDTQYF.

The rearrangement uses TRBV27 and TRBJ1-5; 10 bases are a match to TRBD1. The V gene's germline CDR1 is MNHEY and CDR2 SMNVEV (reference sequence). J was trimmed by 7 bases and V by 8 bases; bases with no gene match: 11. The CDR3 extends over 15 amino acids. CDR3 amino acids: CASSEDRGLGQPQHF. The CDR3 DNA is TGTGCCAGCTCCGAAGACAGGGGGCTGGGACAGCCCCAGCATTTT.

This clone showed up just once. The V gene is TRBV19, the J gene TRBJ1-1; possibly TRBD1 for D (5 bases). Trimming took off 8 bases at V and 10 bases at J, with 35 bases between the two ends. This CDR3 contains 18 residues. Germline V gene sequence: CDR1 LNHDA, CDR2 SQIVND (reference sequence). CDR3 sequence: CASVGQGFLEGVGWRAFF. The CDR3 nucleotides read TGTGCCAGTGTGGGGCAGGGTTTTTTGGAAGGGGTGGGTTGGCGAGCTTTCTTT.

V is TRBV7-6 and J is TRBJ2-2; 8 nucleotides align to TRBD2. Germline V CDR1 and CDR2: SGHVS, FNYEAQ. With 0 bases clipped from V and 15 bases from J, the junction kept 6 bases outside the gene matches. The CDR3 runs to 13 residues. The CDR3 protein is CASSLAAGVEMFF. The CDR3 DNA is TGTGCCAGCAGCTTAGCAGCGGGGGTGGAAATGTTTTTT.

The chain links TRBV5-4 to TRBJ2-3; 8 positions agree with TRBD1. In germline, CDR1 is SGHNT, CDR2 YYREEE (reference sequence). Losses at the gene ends were 3 bases for V and 11 bases for J; bases not matched to a gene: 5. CDR3 length equals 12 residues. The CDR3 spells CASSSTGEKQYF. CDR3 in DNA: TGTGCCAGCAGCTCGACAGGGGAGAAGCAGTATTTT.

The chain employs TRBV28 and TRBJ1-2, with 7 bases fitting TRBD1. Losses at the gene ends were 5 bases for V and 2 bases for J; bases not matched to a gene: 5. This CDR3 spans 14 amino acids. CDR1 and CDR2 (germline): MDHEN, SYDVKM. In DNA form, the CDR3 reads TGTGCCAGCAGTCCGCAGGGGGAGAACTATGGCTACACCTTC. Its translation is CASSPQGENYGYTF.

The rearrangement uses TRBV6-5 and TRBJ2-7; 7 bases line up with TRBD1. The CDR3 consists of 12 residues. Germline lookup yields CDR1 MNHEY and CDR2 SVGAGI. With 5 bases clipped from V and 6 bases from J, the junction kept 4 bases outside the gene matches. The DNA for the CDR3 is TGTGCCAGCAGTAAGGGACAGCCCGAGCAGTACTTC. The encoded protein is CASSKGQPEQYF.

The chain carries TRBV6-5 and TRBJ1-6, with 9 bases matching TRBD1. This CDR3 has 15 residues. V gave up 6 bases and J gave up 16 bases; unmatched junction bases: 16. Germline V CDR1 and CDR2: MNHEY, SVGAGI. CDR3 nucleotide sequence: TGTGCCAGCAGCTCCCCAAGCCGGACAGGGGCAAATCTCCACTTT. Translation: CASSSPSRTGANLHF.

Regarding this clone: It is unclear where the CDR3 begins or ends on the DNA, so no DNA is shown, and the CDR3 is as TCRdb lists it. This chain connects TRBV21-1 to TRBJ2-1; the table's D call of TRBD2 was not tested on the DNA. TRBV21-1 has pseudogene status. With termini counted, the CDR3 has 17 amino acids. This chain's CDR3 is CASSKEVAGGSYNEQFF.

The V and J genes are TRBV9 and TRBJ1-2; TRBD1 matches at 7 bases. CDR1 is SGDLS and CDR2 is YYNGEE in the germline V gene. The ends lost 5 bases at V and 4 bases at J; junction bases unmatched: 8. This CDR3 has 14 residues. This CDR3 reads CASSAGQGVYGYTF. As DNA, the CDR3 is TGTGCCAGCAGTGCCGGGCAGGGGGTCTATGGCTACACCTTC.

The chain employs TRBV6-5 and TRBJ2-5; D is perhaps TRBD1 (5 bases). This CDR3 has 14 amino acids. CDR1 MNHEY and CDR2 SVGAGI come from the germline V gene. Trimming removed 6 bases at V and 1 base at J, with 12 bases between. The CDR3 region is CASSSRQFQETQYF. The CDR3, as DNA: TGTGCCAGCAGCTCCCGACAGTTCCAAGAGACCCAGTACTTC.

This clone turned up a few times. This chain joins TRBV30 and TRBJ1-3, with D hard to call. Germline CDR1 GTSNPN, CDR2 SVGIG (reference sequence). The V and J ends lost 5 bases and 2 bases respectively, with 13 bases between them. CDR3 length: 14 residues. The CDR3 nucleotides are TGTGCCTGGGAACAGCCGCACCCTGGAAACACCATATATTTT. Protein product: CAWEQPHPGNTIYF.

The chain is built from TRBV5-5 and TRBJ2-5; no clear D gene. Germline CDR1 reads SGHKS; CDR2 reads YYEKEE (reference sequence). The CDR3 runs to 15 residues. The V end lost 1 base, the J end lost 2 bases, and 12 bases lay between the germline ends. The DNA for the CDR3 is TGTGCCAGCAGCTTGTGGTTGCAGGCGCAAGAGACCCAGTACTTC. Its translation: CASSLWLQAQETQYF.

V gene TRBV6-2 or TRBV6-3 combines with J gene TRBJ2-5, with TRBD2 identical over 11 bases. The CDR3 has 17 residues. V trimming: 0 bases; J trimming: 1 base; junction bases outside the gene matches: 4. Germline-derived CDR1 and CDR2 are MNHEY and SVGEGT. The chain's CDR3 is CASSYSSSGGAQETQYF. The DNA for the CDR3 is TGTGCCAGCAGTTACTCGAGTAGCGGGGGGGCCCAAGAGACCCAGTACTTC.

The chain employs TRBV3-1 (or the pseudogene TRBV3-2) and TRBJ1-2; D gene unclear. This CDR3 region has 13 residues. V lost 5 bases to trimming and J lost 2 bases, with 9 bases between them. The germline V gene encodes CDR1 LGHDT and CDR2 YNNKEL (reference sequence). DNA of the CDR3: TGTGCCAGCAGCTCAACAGCAAACTATGGCTACACCTTC. It yields the protein CASSSTANYGYTF.

The J gene is TRBJ2-7, the V gene TRBV9; 12 bases agree with TRBD1. With 3 bases clipped from V and 5 bases from J, the junction kept 9 bases outside the gene matches. The CDR3 length is 16 residues. Per the germline V gene, CDR1 is SGDLS and CDR2 is YYNGEE. Written as DNA, the CDR3 is TGTGCCAGCAGCGGATCCGGGACAGGGGGCTACAACGAGCAGTACTTC. Amino acids: CASSGSGTGGYNEQYF.

The J gene is TRBJ2-6, the V gene TRBV11-2; D might be TRBD2 (6 bases). Germline V gene lookup returns CDR1 SGHAT and CDR2 FQNNGV. The CDR3 extends over 18 amino acids. The V and J ends lost 1 base and 0 bases respectively, with 13 bases between them. The CDR3 loop reads CASSLGPSAYSGANVLTF. CDR3 in DNA: TGTGCCAGCAGCTTAGGCCCTAGCGCATACTCTGGGGCCAACGTCCTGACTTTC.